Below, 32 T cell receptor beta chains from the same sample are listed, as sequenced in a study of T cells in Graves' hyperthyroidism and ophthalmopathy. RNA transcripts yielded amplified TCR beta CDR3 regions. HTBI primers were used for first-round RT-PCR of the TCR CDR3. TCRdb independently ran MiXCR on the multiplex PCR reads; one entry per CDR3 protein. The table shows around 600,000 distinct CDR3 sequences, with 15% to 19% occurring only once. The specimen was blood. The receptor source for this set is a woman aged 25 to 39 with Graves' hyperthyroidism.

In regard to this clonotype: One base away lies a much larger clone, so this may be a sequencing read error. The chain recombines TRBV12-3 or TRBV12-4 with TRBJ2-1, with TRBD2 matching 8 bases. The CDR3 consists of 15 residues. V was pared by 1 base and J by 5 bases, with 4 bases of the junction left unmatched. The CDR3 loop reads CASSLGGGRHNEQFF. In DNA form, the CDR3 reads TGTGCCAGCAGTTTAGGTGGCGGGAGGCACAATGAGCAGTTCTTC.

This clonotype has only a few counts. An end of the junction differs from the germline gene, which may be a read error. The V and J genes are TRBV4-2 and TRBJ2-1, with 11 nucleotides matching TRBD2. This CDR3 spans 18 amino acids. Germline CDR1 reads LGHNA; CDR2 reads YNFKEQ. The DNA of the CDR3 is TGTGCCAGCAGCCAAGCCCTAGCGGGAGGAGGGTCCTACAATAAGCAGTTCTTC. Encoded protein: CASSQALAGGGSYNKQFF.

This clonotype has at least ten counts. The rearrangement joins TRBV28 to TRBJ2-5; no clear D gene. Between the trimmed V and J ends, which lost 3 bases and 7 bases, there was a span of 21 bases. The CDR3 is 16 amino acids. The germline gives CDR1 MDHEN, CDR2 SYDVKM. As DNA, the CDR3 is TGTGCCAGCAGTTTTCGCCAGTCGAGAGGTCTTAGGACCCAGTACTTC. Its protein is CASSFRQSRGLRTQYF.

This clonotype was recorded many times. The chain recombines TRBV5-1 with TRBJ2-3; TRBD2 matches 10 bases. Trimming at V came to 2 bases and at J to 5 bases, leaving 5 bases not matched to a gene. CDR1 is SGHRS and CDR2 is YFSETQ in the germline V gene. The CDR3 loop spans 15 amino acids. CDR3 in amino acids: CASSLAGGPIDTQYF. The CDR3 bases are TGCGCCAGCAGCTTAGCGGGAGGGCCGATAGATACGCAGTATTTT.

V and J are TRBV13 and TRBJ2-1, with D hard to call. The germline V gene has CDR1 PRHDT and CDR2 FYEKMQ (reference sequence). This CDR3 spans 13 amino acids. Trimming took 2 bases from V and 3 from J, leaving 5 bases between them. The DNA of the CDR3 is TGTGCCAGCAGCTTATCCTACTACAATGAGCAGTTCTTC. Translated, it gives CASSLSYYNEQFF.

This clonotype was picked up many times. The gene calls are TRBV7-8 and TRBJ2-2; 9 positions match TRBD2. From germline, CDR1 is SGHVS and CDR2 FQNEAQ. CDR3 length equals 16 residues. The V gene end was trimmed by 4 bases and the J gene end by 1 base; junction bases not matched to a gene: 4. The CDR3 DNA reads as TGTGCCAGCAGCTCTGGACTAGCGAGGAACACCGGGGAGCTGTTTTTT. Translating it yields CASSSGLARNTGELFF.

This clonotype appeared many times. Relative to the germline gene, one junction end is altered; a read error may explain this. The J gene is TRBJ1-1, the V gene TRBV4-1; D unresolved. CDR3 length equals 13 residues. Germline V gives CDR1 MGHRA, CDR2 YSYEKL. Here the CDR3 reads CASSQDEGTEAFF. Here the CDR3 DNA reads TGTGCCAGCAGCCAAGATGAAGGGACTGAAGCTTTCTTT.

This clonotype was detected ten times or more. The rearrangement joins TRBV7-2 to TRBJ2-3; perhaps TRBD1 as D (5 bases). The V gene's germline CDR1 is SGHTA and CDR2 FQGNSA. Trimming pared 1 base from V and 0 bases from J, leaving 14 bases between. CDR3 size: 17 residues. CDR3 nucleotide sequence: TGTGCCAGCAGCTTAGAGGGGCGGTCCGCTAGCACAGATACGCAGTATTTT. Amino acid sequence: CASSLEGRSASTDTQYF.

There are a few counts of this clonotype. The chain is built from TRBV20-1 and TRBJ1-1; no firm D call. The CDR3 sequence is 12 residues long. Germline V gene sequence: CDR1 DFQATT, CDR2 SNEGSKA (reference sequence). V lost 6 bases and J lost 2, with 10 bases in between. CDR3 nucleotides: TGCAGTGCGGGTCAGTTCAACACTGAAGCTTTCTTT. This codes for CSAGQFNTEAFF.

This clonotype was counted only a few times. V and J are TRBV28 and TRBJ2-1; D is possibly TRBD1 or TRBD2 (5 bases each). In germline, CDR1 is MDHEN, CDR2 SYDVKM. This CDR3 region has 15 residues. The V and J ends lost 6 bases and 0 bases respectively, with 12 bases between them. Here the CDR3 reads CASSLARGSYNEQFF. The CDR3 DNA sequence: TGTGCCAGCAGCCTTGCGAGGGGCTCCTACAATGAGCAGTTCTTC.

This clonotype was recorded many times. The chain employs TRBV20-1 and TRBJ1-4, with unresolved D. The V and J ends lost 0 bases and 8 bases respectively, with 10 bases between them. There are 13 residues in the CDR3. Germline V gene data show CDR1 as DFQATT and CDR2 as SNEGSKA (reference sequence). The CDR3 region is CSARERRVEKLFF. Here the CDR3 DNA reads TGCAGTGCTAGAGAGCGGAGAGTCGAAAAACTGTTTTTT.

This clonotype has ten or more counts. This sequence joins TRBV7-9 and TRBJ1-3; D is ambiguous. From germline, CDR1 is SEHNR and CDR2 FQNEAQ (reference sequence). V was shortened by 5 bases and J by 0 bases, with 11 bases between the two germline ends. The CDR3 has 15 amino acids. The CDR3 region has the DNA TGTGCCAGCAGCGAACGCGGACGCTCTGGAAACACCATATATTTT. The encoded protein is CASSERGRSGNTIYF.

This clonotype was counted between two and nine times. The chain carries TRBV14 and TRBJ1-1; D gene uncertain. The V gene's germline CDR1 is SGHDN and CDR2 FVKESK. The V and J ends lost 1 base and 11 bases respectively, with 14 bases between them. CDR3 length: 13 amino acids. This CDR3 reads CASSQASAASAFF. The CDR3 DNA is TGTGCCAGCAGCCAAGCCAGCGCAGCTTCGGCTTTCTTT.

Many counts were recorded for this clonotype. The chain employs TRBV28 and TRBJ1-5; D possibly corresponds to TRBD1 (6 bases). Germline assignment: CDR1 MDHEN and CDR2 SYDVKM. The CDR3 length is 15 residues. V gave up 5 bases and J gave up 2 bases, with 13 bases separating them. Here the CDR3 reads CASSPHRVGNQPQHF. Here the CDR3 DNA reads TGTGCCAGCAGTCCACACAGGGTGGGCAATCAGCCCCAGCATTTT.

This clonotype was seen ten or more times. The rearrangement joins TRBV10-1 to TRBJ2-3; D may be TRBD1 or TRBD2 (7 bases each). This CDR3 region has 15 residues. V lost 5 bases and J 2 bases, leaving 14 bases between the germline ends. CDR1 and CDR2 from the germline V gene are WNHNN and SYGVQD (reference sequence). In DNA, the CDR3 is TGCGCCAGCAGTTCAGGGGGGGTCTACACAGATACGCAGTATTTT. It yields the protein CASSSGGVYTDTQYF.

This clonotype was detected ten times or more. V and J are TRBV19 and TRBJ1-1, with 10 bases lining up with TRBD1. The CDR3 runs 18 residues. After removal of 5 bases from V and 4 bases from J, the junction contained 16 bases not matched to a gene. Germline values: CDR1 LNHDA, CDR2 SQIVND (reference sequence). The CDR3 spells CASSSLTGGVGMATEAFF. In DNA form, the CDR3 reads TGTGCCAGTAGTTCGTTGACAGGGGGCGTGGGTATGGCCACTGAAGCTTTCTTT.

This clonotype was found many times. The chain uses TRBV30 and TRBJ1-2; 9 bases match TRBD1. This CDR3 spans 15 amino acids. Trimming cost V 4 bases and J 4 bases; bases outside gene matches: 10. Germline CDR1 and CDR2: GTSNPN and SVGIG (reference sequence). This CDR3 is CAWKHRDRAFYGYTF. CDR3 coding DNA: TGTGCCTGGAAACACCGGGACAGGGCATTCTATGGCTACACCTTC.

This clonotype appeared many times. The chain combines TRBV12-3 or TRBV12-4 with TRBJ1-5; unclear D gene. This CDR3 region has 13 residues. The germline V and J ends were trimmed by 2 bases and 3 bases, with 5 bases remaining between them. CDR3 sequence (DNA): TGTGCCAGCAGTTTACAGCTCAATCAGCCCCAGCATTTT. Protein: CASSLQLNQPQHF.

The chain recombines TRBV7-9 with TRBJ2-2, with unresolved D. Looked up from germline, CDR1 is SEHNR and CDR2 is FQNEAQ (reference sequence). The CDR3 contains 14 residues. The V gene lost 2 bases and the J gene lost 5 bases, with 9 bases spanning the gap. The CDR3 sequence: CASSLIGRTGELFF. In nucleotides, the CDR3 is TGTGCCAGCAGCTTAATTGGGCGTACCGGGGAGCTGTTTTTT.

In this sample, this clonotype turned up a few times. CDR3 bases: TGTGCCAGCAGCTTCGGGGTGGACACTGAAGCTTTCTTT. Its protein is CASSFGVDTEAFF. This chain uses TRBV11-2 with TRBJ1-1, with unresolved D. Germline CDR1 and CDR2: SGHAT and FQNNGV. The V and J ends lost 3 bases and 3 bases respectively, with 8 bases between them. This CDR3 comprises 13 residues.

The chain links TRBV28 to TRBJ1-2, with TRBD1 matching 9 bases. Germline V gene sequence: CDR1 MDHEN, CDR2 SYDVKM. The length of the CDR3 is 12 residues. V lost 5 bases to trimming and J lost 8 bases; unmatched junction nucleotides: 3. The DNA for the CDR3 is TGTGCCAGCAGTGGACAGGGGCGAGGCTACACCTTC. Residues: CASSGQGRGYTF.

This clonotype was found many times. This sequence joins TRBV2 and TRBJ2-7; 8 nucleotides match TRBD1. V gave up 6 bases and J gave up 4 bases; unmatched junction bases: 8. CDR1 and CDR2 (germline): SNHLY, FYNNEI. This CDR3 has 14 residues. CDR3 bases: TGTGCCAGCAGCGACAGGGGAGTCGGTTACGAGCAGTACTTC. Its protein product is CASSDRGVGYEQYF.

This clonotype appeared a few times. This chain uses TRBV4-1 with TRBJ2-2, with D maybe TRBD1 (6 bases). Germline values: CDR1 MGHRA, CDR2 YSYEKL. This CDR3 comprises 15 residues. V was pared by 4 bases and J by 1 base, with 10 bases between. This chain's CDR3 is CASSRDTQNTGELFF. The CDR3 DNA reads TGCGCCAGCAGCCGGGACACCCAGAACACCGGGGAGCTGTTTTTT.

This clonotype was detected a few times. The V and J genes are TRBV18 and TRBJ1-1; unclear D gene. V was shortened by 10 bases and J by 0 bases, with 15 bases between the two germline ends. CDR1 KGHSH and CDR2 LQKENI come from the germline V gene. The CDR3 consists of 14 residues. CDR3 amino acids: CATRPEAMNTEAFF. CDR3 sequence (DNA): TGTGCCACCCGACCAGAGGCAATGAACACTGAAGCTTTCTTT. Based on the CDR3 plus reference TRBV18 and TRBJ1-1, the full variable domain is NAGVMQNPRHLVRRRGQEARLRCSPMKGHSHVYWYRQLPEEGLKFMVYLQKENIIDESGMPKERFSAEFPKEGPSILRIQQVVRGDSAAYFCATRPEAMNTEAFFGQGTRLTVV.

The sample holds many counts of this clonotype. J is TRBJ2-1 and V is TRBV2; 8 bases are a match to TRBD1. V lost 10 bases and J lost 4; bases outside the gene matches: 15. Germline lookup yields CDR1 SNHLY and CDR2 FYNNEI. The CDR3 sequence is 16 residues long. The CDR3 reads CAITSSQGAGYNEQFF. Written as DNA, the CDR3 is TGTGCCATCACCTCATCCCAGGGGGCTGGATACAATGAGCAGTTCTTC.

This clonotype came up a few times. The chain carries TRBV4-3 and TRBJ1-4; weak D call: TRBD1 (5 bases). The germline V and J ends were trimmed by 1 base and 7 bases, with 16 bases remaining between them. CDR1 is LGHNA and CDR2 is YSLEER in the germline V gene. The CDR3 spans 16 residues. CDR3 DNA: TGCGCCAGCAGCCAAGGACAGCCCGCTTTGGGTGAAAAACTGTTTTTT. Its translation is CASSQGQPALGEKLFF.

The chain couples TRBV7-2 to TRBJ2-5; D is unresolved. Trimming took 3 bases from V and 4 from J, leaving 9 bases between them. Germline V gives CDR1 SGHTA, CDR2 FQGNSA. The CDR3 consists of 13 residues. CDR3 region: CASSLNRLETQYF. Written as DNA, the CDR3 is TGTGCCAGCAGCTTGAACCGACTAGAGACCCAGTACTTC.

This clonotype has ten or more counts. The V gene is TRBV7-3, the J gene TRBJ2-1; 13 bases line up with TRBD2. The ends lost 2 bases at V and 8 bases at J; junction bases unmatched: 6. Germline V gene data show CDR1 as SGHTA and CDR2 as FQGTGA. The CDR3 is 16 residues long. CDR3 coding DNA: TGTGCCAGCAGCTTAGGGACTAGCGGGGTTACGGATGAGCAGTTCTTC. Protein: CASSLGTSGVTDEQFF.

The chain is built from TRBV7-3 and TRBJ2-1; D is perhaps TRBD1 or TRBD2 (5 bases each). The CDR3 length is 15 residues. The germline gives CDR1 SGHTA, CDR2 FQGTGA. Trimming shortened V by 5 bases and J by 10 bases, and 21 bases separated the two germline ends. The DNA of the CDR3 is TGTGCCAGCAGCCGAGGGGCTACACGGTTAAACGAGCAGTTCTTC. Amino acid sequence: CASSRGATRLNEQFF.

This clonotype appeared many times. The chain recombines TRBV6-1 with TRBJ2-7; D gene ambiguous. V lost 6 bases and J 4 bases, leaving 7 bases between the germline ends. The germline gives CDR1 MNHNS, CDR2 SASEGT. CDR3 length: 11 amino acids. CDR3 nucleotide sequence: TGTGCCAGCAGAGATTATTACGAGCAGTACTTC. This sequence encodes CASRDYYEQYF.

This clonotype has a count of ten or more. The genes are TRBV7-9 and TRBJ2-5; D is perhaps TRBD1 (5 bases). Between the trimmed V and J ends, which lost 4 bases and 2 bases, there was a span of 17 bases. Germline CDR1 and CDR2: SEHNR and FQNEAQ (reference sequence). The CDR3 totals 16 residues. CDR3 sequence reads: CASSSGSFKLQETQYF. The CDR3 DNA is TGTGCCAGCAGCTCAGGGTCGTTCAAGCTACAAGAGACCCAGTACTTC.

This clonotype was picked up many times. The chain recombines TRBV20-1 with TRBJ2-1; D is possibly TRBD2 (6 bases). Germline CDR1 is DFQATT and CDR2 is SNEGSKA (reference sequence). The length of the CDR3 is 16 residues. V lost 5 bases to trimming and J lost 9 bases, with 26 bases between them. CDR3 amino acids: CSAPGVAGGVSPEQFF. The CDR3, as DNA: TGCAGTGCTCCCGGGGTGGCCGGCGGGGTTTCCCCTGAGCAGTTCTTC.